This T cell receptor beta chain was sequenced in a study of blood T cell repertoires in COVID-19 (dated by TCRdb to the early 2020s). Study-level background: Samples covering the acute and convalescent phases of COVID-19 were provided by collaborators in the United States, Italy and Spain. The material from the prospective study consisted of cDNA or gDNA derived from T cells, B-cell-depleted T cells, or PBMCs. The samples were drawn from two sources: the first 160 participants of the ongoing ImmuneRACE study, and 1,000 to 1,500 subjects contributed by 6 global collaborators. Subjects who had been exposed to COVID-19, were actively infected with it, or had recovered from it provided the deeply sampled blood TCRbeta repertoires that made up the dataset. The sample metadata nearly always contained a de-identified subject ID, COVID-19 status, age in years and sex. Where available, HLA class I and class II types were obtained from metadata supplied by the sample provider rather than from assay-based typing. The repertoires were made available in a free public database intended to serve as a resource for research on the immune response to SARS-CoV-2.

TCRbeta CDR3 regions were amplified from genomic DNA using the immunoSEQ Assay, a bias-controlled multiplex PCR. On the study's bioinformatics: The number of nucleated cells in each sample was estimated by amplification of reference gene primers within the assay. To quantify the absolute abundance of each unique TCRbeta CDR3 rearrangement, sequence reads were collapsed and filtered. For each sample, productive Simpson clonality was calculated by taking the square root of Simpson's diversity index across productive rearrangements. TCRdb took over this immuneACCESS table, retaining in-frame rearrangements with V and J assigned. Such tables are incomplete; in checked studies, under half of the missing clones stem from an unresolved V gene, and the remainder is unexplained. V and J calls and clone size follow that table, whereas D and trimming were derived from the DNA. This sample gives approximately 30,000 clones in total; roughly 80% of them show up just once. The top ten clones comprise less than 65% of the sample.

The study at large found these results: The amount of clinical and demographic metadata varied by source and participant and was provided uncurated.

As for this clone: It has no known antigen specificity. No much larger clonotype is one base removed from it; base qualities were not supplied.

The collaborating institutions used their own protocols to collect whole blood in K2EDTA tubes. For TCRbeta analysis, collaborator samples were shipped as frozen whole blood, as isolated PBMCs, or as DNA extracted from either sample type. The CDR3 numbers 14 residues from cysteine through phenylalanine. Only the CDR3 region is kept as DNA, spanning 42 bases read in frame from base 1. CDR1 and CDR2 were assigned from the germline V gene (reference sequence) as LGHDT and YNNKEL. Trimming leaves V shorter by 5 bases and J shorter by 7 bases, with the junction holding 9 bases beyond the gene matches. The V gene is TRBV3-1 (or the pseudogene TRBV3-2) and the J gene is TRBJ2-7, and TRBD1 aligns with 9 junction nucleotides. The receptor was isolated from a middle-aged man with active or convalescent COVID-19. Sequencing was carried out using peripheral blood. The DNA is TGTGCCAGCAGCAACCGGGACAGGGCTAAAGAGCAGTACTTC. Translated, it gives CASSNRDRAKEQYF.